The 25 T cell receptor beta chains given below trace back to one sample, sequenced in a study of T cells in Graves' hyperthyroidism and ophthalmopathy. RNA transcripts yielded amplified TCR beta CDR3 regions. TCR CDR3 underwent first-round RT-PCR with the HTBI primer set. TCRdb re-called the multiplex PCR reads with MiXCR, one entry per CDR3 protein. The sample lists fewer than 550,000 distinct CDR3 sequences, less than 25% seen once, with over 9% in the top ten. The specimen was blood. These TCRs come from a woman in her twenties or thirties with Graves' ophthalmopathy.

This clonotype appeared many times. The chain recombines TRBV2 with TRBJ2-5; D ambiguous. Trimming shortened V by 7 bases and J by 5 bases, and 5 bases separated the two germline ends. Germline CDR1 is SNHLY and CDR2 is FYNNEI. CDR3 length: 10 residues. The CDR3 DNA follows: TGTGCCAGCACGCGTGAGACCCAGTACTTC. It translates to CASTRETQYF. Combining the CDR3 with reference TRBV2 and TRBJ2-5 gives the whole variable domain EPEVTQTPSHQVTQMGQEVILRCVPISNHLYFYWYRQILGQKVEFLVSFYNNEISEKSEIFDDQFSVERPDGSNFTLKIRSTKLEDSAMYFCASTRETQYFGPGTRLLVL.

This chain connects TRBV6-5 to TRBJ2-5, with TRBD2 matching over 9 bases. CDR1 and CDR2 (germline): MNHEY, SVGAGI. With 0 bases clipped from V and 5 bases from J, the junction kept 7 bases outside the gene matches. This CDR3 is built from 16 residues. The CDR3: CASSYSGGGDSETQYF. In DNA, the CDR3 is TGTGCCAGCAGTTACTCTGGCGGGGGGGACTCGGAGACCCAGTACTTC.

The CDR3 region is CASSLEKMNTGELFF. The CDR3 bases are TGTGCCAGCAGTCTTGAAAAAATGAACACCGGGGAGCTGTTTTTT. The chain couples TRBV2 to TRBJ2-2; no clear D. CDR1 SNHLY and CDR2 FYNNEI come from the germline V gene. Trimming took off 5 bases at V and 1 base at J, with 11 bases between the two ends. This CDR3 is 15 amino acids long.

This clonotype was counted ten times or more. Here the CDR3 DNA reads TGCAGTGCTAGAGTGGTCCCAGGGGAGGCTTTCTTT. Its translation: CSARVVPGEAFF. V usage is TRBV20-1 and J usage is TRBJ1-1; possible D gene TRBD1, 6 bases. The CDR3 length is 12 residues. The germline gives CDR1 DFQATT, CDR2 SNEGSKA (reference sequence). V lost 1 base to trimming and J lost 11 bases, with 14 bases between them.

This clonotype has at least ten counts. The chain couples TRBV5-6 to TRBJ1-2, with D maybe TRBD1 (5 bases). CDR1 and CDR2 (germline): SGHDT, YYEEEE. V was trimmed by 1 base and J by 4 bases, leaving 11 bases between them. CDR3 size: 14 residues. CDR3 bases: TGTGCCAGCAGCTTGTGGTCAGGGCCCTATGGCTACACCTTC. Translation: CASSLWSGPYGYTF.

This clonotype was recorded at least ten times. The chain couples TRBV6-5 to TRBJ2-7; the D is unclear. The CDR3 has 15 residues. Trimming removed 2 bases from V and 2 bases from J, with 13 bases in between. The germline CDR1 and CDR2 sequences are MNHEY and SVGAGI. The CDR3 region is CASSYTLGPTYEQYF. CDR3 coding DNA: TGTGCCAGCAGTTACACCCTAGGACCGACCTACGAGCAGTACTTC.

This chain links TRBV12-3 or TRBV12-4 with TRBJ1-2; D gene ambiguous. The CDR3 runs to 14 residues. V was clipped by 4 bases and J by 5 bases, with 14 bases between them. CDR3 residues: CASSSPRPLYGYTF. The CDR3 nucleotides are TGTGCCAGCAGTTCCCCGCGCCCTCTTTATGGCTACACCTTC.

This clonotype was counted at least ten times. The chain is built from TRBV2 and TRBJ1-5; perhaps TRBD1 as D (6 bases). The CDR3 is 12 amino acids. CDR1 and CDR2 from the germline V gene are SNHLY and FYNNEI. The V gene lost 6 bases and the J gene lost 6 bases, with 9 bases spanning the gap. The CDR3 DNA is TGTGCCAGCAGGGGGGACATTCAGCCCCAGCATTTT. Translation gives CASRGDIQPQHF.

This clonotype was counted many times. The chain is built from TRBV3-1 and TRBJ2-7, with D maybe TRBD2 (6 bases). This CDR3 has 16 residues. The ends were cut back, 3 bases at V and 2 bases at J, with 17 bases in the middle. Per germline, CDR1 LGHDT and CDR2 YNNKEL (reference sequence). The chain's CDR3 is CASSHFSLARTYEQYF. The CDR3 region has the DNA TGTGCCAGCAGCCACTTTTCGCTAGCGAGGACCTACGAGCAGTACTTC.

This clonotype occurred a few times. The rearrangement joins TRBV20-1 to TRBJ1-6; D may be TRBD1 (6 bases). Germline V gene lookup returns CDR1 DFQATT and CDR2 SNEGSKA (reference sequence). Trimming took off 2 bases at V and 8 bases at J, with 10 bases between the two ends. This CDR3 spans 13 amino acids. DNA for the CDR3: TGCAGTGCTAGATCACAGGGCGATTCACCCCTCCACTTT. It encodes CSARSQGDSPLHF.

The chain has TRBV11-1 and TRBJ2-7; D is possibly TRBD1 (5 bases). CDR1 and CDR2 from the germline V gene are SGHAT and FQDESV (reference sequence). Trimming cost V 0 bases and J 1 base, with 13 bases left between them. This CDR3 comprises 16 residues. CDR3 residues: CASSLANLGPSYEQYF. CDR3 bases: TGTGCCAGCAGCTTAGCCAACCTGGGGCCTTCCTACGAGCAGTACTTC.

This clonotype has ten or more counts. The CDR3 region is CASSSWDRNYGYTF. The CDR3 nucleotides read TGTGCCAGCAGTTCCTGGGACAGAAACTATGGCTACACCTTC. The gene calls are TRBV6-5 and TRBJ1-2; the match to TRBD1 covers 7 bases. V lost 4 bases, J lost 2 bases, and 4 bases stayed unmatched. From germline, CDR1 is MNHEY and CDR2 SVGAGI. The CDR3 loop spans 14 amino acids.

The gene calls are TRBV28 and TRBJ1-2, with D possibly TRBD1 on 5 matching bases. The length of the CDR3 is 15 residues. Germline V CDR1 and CDR2: MDHEN, SYDVKM. Trimming removed 4 bases from V and 2 bases from J, with 14 bases in between. For the CDR3, the DNA is TGTGCCAGCAGTTGGGTGGGCAGGGTGAACTATGGCTACACCTTC. This codes for CASSWVGRVNYGYTF.

V and J are TRBV11-1 and TRBJ2-7; TRBD2 matches 16 bases. Per germline, CDR1 SGHAT and CDR2 FQDESV (reference sequence). The CDR3 spans 18 residues. V lost 5 bases, J lost 5 bases, and 12 bases stayed unmatched. The CDR3 region has the DNA TGTGCCAGCAGCCCAACATATGGGACTAGCGGGAGGGCAGACGAGCAGTACTTC. Translation gives CASSPTYGTSGRADEQYF. Variable domain in full (rest from reference TRBV11-1 and TRBJ2-7): EAEVAQSPRYKITEKSQAVAFWCDPISGHATLYWYRQILGQGPELLVQFQDESVVDDSQLPKDRFSAERLKGVDSTLKIQPAELGDSAMYLCASSPTYGTSGRADEQYFGPGTRLTVT.

This clonotype was counted at least ten times. V and J are TRBV20-1 and TRBJ2-7, with 8 bases fitting TRBD1. Germline V gene sequence: CDR1 DFQATT, CDR2 SNEGSKA (reference sequence). The CDR3 runs to 14 residues. V gave up 5 bases and J gave up 0 bases; unmatched junction bases: 6. The CDR3, as DNA: TGCAGTGCTCCGACAGGGGTTGACTCCTACGAGCAGTACTTC. Amino acids: CSAPTGVDSYEQYF.

This clonotype was observed at least ten times. The V gene is TRBV6-2 or TRBV6-3, the J gene TRBJ2-7; TRBD1 matches 7 bases. This CDR3 region has 12 residues. V was clipped by 8 bases and J by 2 bases; unmatched bases: 3. Per germline, CDR1 MNHEY and CDR2 SVGEGT. CDR3 sequence reads: CASGTVTYEQYF. The CDR3 nucleotides are TGTGCCAGCGGGACAGTAACCTACGAGCAGTACTTC.

This clonotype came up many times. The J gene is TRBJ2-5, the V gene TRBV5-1; the match to TRBD1 covers 10 bases. The CDR3 has 17 residues. The germline V gene encodes CDR1 SGHRS and CDR2 YFSETQ. Trimming removed 4 bases from V and 0 bases from J; junction bases left unmatched: 9. The CDR3 region is CASSPTGTGAYQETQYF. The CDR3 nucleotides read TGCGCCAGCAGCCCAACCGGGACAGGGGCGTACCAAGAGACCCAGTACTTC.

Comment on this clonotype: A much larger clone sits a single nucleotide away, making a read error possible. The chain employs TRBV12-3 or TRBV12-4 and TRBJ2-7; TRBD1 aligns across 7 bases. There are 13 residues in the CDR3. The CDR3 loop reads CASTWAQGGERYF. The CDR3 nucleotides are TGTGCCAGCACCTGGGCCCAAGGGGGCGAGCGGTACTTC.

Many counts were recorded for this clonotype. The V call is TRBV12-3 or TRBV12-4, the J call TRBJ1-2; D is undetermined. Trimming cost V 0 bases and J 5 bases, with 7 bases left between them. The CDR3 length is 13 residues. The CDR3 is CASSLARNYGYTF. The CDR3, as DNA: TGTGCCAGCAGTTTAGCAAGGAATTATGGCTACACCTTC.

This clonotype appeared a few times. A read error may produce the germline difference seen at one junction end. The chain uses TRBV5-1 and TRBJ1-1; D gene ambiguous. The germline gives CDR1 SGHRS, CDR2 YFSETQ. CDR3 length equals 14 residues. This chain's CDR3 is CASSLATANTESFF. As DNA, the CDR3 is TGCGCCAGCAGCTTGGCGACGGCAAACACTGAATCTTTCTTT.

In this sample, this clonotype turned up many times. The V gene is TRBV20-1, the J gene TRBJ1-2; D ambiguous. The germline gives CDR1 DFQATT, CDR2 SNEGSKA (reference sequence). The V and J ends lost 0 bases and 4 bases respectively, with 9 bases between them. This CDR3 is built from 13 residues. The CDR3 sequence is CSARDEKFYGYTF. The CDR3 DNA is TGCAGTGCTAGAGATGAAAAATTCTATGGCTACACCTTC.

V gene TRBV15 combines with J gene TRBJ2-2, with TRBD2 matching over 8 bases. The CDR3 is 16 amino acids. Germline assignment: CDR1 LNHNV and CDR2 YYDKDF (reference sequence). V lost 1 base and J lost 4; bases outside the gene matches: 5. The CDR3 reads CATSRAGRGVTGELFF. The DNA of the CDR3 is TGTGCCACCAGCAGAGCCGGGCGGGGGGTCACCGGGGAGCTGTTTTTT.

This clonotype showed up just a few times. The chain couples TRBV28 to TRBJ1-5; 9 nucleotides agree with TRBD1. Germline V gene sequence: CDR1 MDHEN, CDR2 SYDVKM. The CDR3 is 15 amino acids. Trimming cost V 6 bases and J 0 bases; bases outside gene matches: 3. The CDR3 loop is CASRRTGVSNQPQHF. In DNA, the CDR3 is TGTGCCAGCAGGCGGACAGGGGTTAGCAATCAGCCCCAGCATTTT.

This clonotype occurred many times. The rearrangement uses TRBV18 and TRBJ2-5; tentative D call: TRBD1 (5 bases). Germline lookup yields CDR1 KGHSH and CDR2 LQKENI. The CDR3 extends over 14 amino acids. The germline V and J ends were trimmed by 1 base and 2 bases, with 8 bases remaining between them. The CDR3 nucleotides are TGTGCCAGCTCACCACAGACAGTGCAAGAGACCCAGTACTTC. This sequence encodes CASSPQTVQETQYF.

The chain combines TRBV7-9 with TRBJ1-6, with 9 bases fitting TRBD1. CDR3 length: 15 amino acids. Trimming cost V 8 bases and J 6 bases; bases outside gene matches: 8. Germline V lookup: CDR1 SEHNR, CDR2 FQNEAQ (reference sequence). DNA of the CDR3: TGTGCCAGCGGCCCTCGGGACAGGGCTAATTCACCCCTCCACTTT. This sequence encodes CASGPRDRANSPLHF.